This T cell receptor beta chain originates from a study of cytomegalovirus exposure and HLA in healthy donors. Study conclusions and caveats: The majority of CMV-associated TCR beta chains were reported as apparently HLA-restricted in a later analysis. In a later analysis, TCR beta V- and J-gene trimming showed a link to a missense DCLRE1C variant. Previous analysis showed most TCR beta V segments were productive about 87% or about 30% of the time.

The PCR had 60 Vbeta and 13 Jbeta primers. Only in-frame clones appear in the TCRdb table, and some are missing; sequencing was by immunoSEQ multiplex PCR. This sample has roughly 200,000 clones; roughly 86% occur once, and the top ten carry roughly 3.2%. This CDR3 is built from 17 residues. Unmatched junction bases numbered 15, after V lost 0 bases and J lost 8 bases. From germline, CDR1 is KGHSH and CDR2 LQKENI. Comments on this clone: Its antigen is not known.

The sample was PBMCs. This receptor was taken from a middle-aged man in good health and CMV-seropositive. This chain connects TRBV18 to TRBJ1-2, with TRBD1 matching 7 bases. CDR3 residues: CASSPPRGFGTAVGYTF. The CDR3 DNA reads TGTGCCAGCTCACCACCGCGAGGCTTTGGGACAGCAGTCGGCTACACCTTC.